A single T cell receptor beta chain is shown here with its context. TCRdb re-called the RT-PCR reads through MiXCR, storing one row per CDR3 protein. Found here are about 400,000 distinct CDR3 sequences, approximately 16% of them singletons; the top ten hold 6% to 8%. This entry belongs to a study of patients and donors after allogeneic stem cell transplantation. Unmatched junction bases numbered 13, after V lost 5 bases and J lost 7 bases. The CDR3 runs to 15 residues. CDR1 is SEHNR and CDR2 is FQNEAQ in the germline V gene (reference sequence). Material for sequencing was blood, either unsorted or a sorted T cell fraction (not recorded which). This TCR derives from a human donor who was either an allogeneic HSCT recipient or a stem cell or donor lymphocyte infusion donor (not recorded which). It is not recorded whose cells these are; they may come from a transplant donor. The gene calls are TRBV7-9 and TRBJ1-2; 7 bases line up with TRBD1. The CDR3 sequence is CASSPRLDRVGGYTF. DNA for the CDR3: TGTGCCAGCAGCCCTCGTCTCGACAGGGTGGGTGGCTACACCTTC. Together with reference TRBV7-9 and TRBJ1-2, the CDR3 gives the full variable domain: DTGVSQNPRHKITKRGQNVTFRCDPISEHNRLYWYRQTLGQGPEFLTYFQNEAQLEKSRLLSDRFSAERPKGSFSTLEIQRTEQGDSAMYLCASSPRLDRVGGYTFGSGTRLTVV.